This paragraph covers one T cell receptor (beta chain) sequence. The data belong to a study of blood T cell repertoires in COVID-19. Across the whole study: Acute and convalescent COVID-19 specimens originated in the United States, Italy and Spain.

The CDR3 extends over 16 amino acids. Trimming cost V 0 bases and J 8 bases, with 20 bases left between them. Germline V gives CDR1 SGHRS, CDR2 YFSETQ. Participant-given clinical history determined each cohort assignment. Each recovered donor of Cohort 3 presented with two negative PCRs, clearance, or symptom resolution. Profiling relied on immunoSEQ multiplex PCR, and the TCRdb table lists in-frame clones only, not all of them. Of about 380,000 clones listed, roughly 91% are singletons. What was sequenced was PBMCs or T cells enriched from blood (not recorded which). J is TRBJ1-2 and V is TRBV5-1, with unresolved D. The sequence was collected from a woman aged 18-35 years who had recovered from COVID-19. CDR3 residues: CASSLAARVGADGYTF. The CDR3 DNA sequence: TGCGCCAGCAGCTTGGCCGCGAGGGTAGGAGCAGACGGCTACACCTTC.